These 22 T cell receptor beta chains originate from one sample sequenced in a study of T cell responses to AZD1222 COVID-19 vaccine. TCRdb keeps only in-frame clones here, not all; method: immunoSEQ multiplex PCR. The sample has roughly 130,000 clones; 87% are singletons. The material was peripheral blood, obtained on day 0 of AZD1222 vaccination. The source is an adult in good health.

In its sample, this clone was seen once. CDR3 sequence: CASSTITGGVQPQHF. DNA for the CDR3: TGTGCCAGCAGCACCATAACAGGGGGCGTTCAGCCCCAGCATTTT. This sequence joins TRBV7-8 and TRBJ1-5; 9 positions match TRBD1. Germline V gene lookup returns CDR1 SGHVS and CDR2 FQNEAQ. The CDR3 has 15 amino acids. Trimming at V came to 5 bases and at J to 6 bases, leaving 8 bases not matched to a gene.

J is TRBJ2-2 and V is TRBV2; TRBD1 is a possible D gene (6 bases). Trimming shortened V by 6 bases and J by 0 bases, and 11 bases separated the two germline ends. Germline CDR1 SNHLY, CDR2 FYNNEI. The CDR3 extends over 15 amino acids. CDR3 coding DNA: TGTGCCAGCAGGTTGGACAGAACGAACACCGGGGAGCTGTTTTTT. It translates to CASRLDRTNTGELFF. Full variable domain (outside the CDR3, taken from reference TRBV2 and TRBJ2-2): EPEVTQTPSHQVTQMGQEVILRCVPISNHLYFYWYRQILGQKVEFLVSFYNNEISEKSEIFDDQFSVERPDGSNFTLKIRSTKLEDSAMYFCASRLDRTNTGELFFGEGSRLTVL.

The chain is built from TRBV5-1 and TRBJ1-4; no firm D call. Trimming cost V 0 bases and J 0 bases, with 9 bases left between them. Germline CDR1 and CDR2: SGHRS and YFSETQ. The CDR3 runs to 16 residues. The CDR3 sequence: CASSLVPITTNEKLFF. The CDR3 bases are TGCGCCAGCAGCTTGGTCCCCATTACAACTAATGAAAAACTGTTTTTT.

The chain has TRBV2 and TRBJ1-2; D call uncertain. Trimming cost V 3 bases and J 7 bases, with 12 bases left between them. The CDR3 sequence is 13 residues long. Germline loops: CDR1 SNHLY, CDR2 FYNNEI. CDR3 protein: CASSDTRLGGYTF. As DNA, the CDR3 is TGTGCCAGCAGTGATACACGGCTGGGTGGCTACACCTTC.

This clone was counted only a few times. The V call is TRBV7-9, the J call TRBJ1-1; maybe TRBD1 (6 bases). This CDR3 region has 19 residues. The germline V gene has CDR1 SEHNR and CDR2 FQNEAQ (reference sequence). V was cut by 3 bases and J by 0 bases, with 23 bases left in between. Here the CDR3 reads CASSLQVWGGGAVNTEAFF. CDR3 sequence (DNA): TGTGCCAGCAGCTTGCAAGTATGGGGAGGGGGAGCGGTGAACACTGAAGCTTTCTTT.

V is TRBV10-3 and J is TRBJ1-5; 7 nucleotides agree with TRBD1. Germline V CDR1 and CDR2: ENHRY, SYGVKD. The CDR3 length is 13 residues. With 6 bases clipped from V and 1 base from J, the junction kept 0 bases outside the gene matches. The CDR3 DNA reads as TGTGCCATCAGGGGACAGAGCAATCAGCCCCAGCATTTT. Translated, it gives CAIRGQSNQPQHF.

J is TRBJ1-5 and V is TRBV19; D unresolved. Trimming removed 6 bases from V and 0 bases from J, with 9 bases in between. This CDR3 has 14 amino acids. Germline CDR1 LNHDA, CDR2 SQIVND (reference sequence). The CDR3 here is CASSPGNSNQPQHF. For the CDR3, the DNA is TGTGCCAGTAGCCCGGGGAATAGCAATCAGCCCCAGCATTTT.

The chain links TRBV4-1 to TRBJ2-7; a possible D gene is TRBD2 (7 bases). V dropped 0 bases and J dropped 2 bases, with 17 bases sitting between them. CDR1 and CDR2 (germline): MGHRA, YSYEKL. The CDR3 length is 17 residues. CDR3 in amino acids: CASSQEAPGGLTYEQYF. DNA for the CDR3: TGCGCCAGCAGCCAAGAGGCTCCGGGGGGCCTTACCTACGAGCAGTACTTC.

V usage is TRBV5-4 and J usage is TRBJ1-6, with 9 bases lining up with TRBD1. V lost 4 bases, J lost 10 bases, and 12 bases stayed unmatched. CDR3 length: 16 residues. Per germline, CDR1 SGHNT and CDR2 YYREEE (reference sequence). Here the CDR3 DNA reads TGTGCCAGCAGCGCGCCCACAGGGGGCCTGGGATCACCCCTCCACTTT. The encoded protein is CASSAPTGGLGSPLHF.

CDR3 sequence reads: CASSQDRAKGSEAFF. The CDR3 DNA reads as TGTGCCAGCAGCCAAGATCGTGCTAAGGGCTCCGAAGCTTTCTTT. The genes are TRBV4-2 and TRBJ1-1; D is ambiguous. The germline V gene has CDR1 LGHNA and CDR2 YNFKEQ. The CDR3 loop spans 15 amino acids. Trimming removed 0 bases at V and 8 bases at J, with 16 bases between.

This clone came up a few times. The chain has TRBV6-5 and TRBJ1-2, with a possible D match to TRBD1 (5 bases). Germline V gene sequence: CDR1 MNHEY, CDR2 SVGAGI. Trimming pared 5 bases from V and 4 bases from J, leaving 14 bases between. The CDR3 is 14 amino acids. CDR3 residues: CASSPDSRGYGYTF. The CDR3 nucleotides read TGTGCCAGCAGTCCAGACAGCCGCGGCTATGGCTACACCTTC.

This chain joins TRBV5-1 and TRBJ2-7; 9 bases line up with TRBD1. Germline V gene sequence: CDR1 SGHRS, CDR2 YFSETQ. CDR3 length: 14 amino acids. Germline trimming cut 4 bases from V and 4 bases from J; bases unmatched to any gene: 6. As DNA, the CDR3 is TGCGCCAGCAGCGAGACAGGGGGAGCGTACGAGCAGTACTTC. Translated, it gives CASSETGGAYEQYF.

In this sample, this clone turned up a few times. The chain carries TRBV21-1 and TRBJ1-3. TRBV21-1 is termed a pseudogene. The CDR3 is made up of 16 amino acids. CDR3 residues: CASSIANGNSGNTIYF. The DNA of the CDR3 is TGTGCCAGCAGCATTGCAAATGGAAACTCTGGAAACACCATATATTTT.

The chain carries TRBV28 and TRBJ1-5; D call uncertain. CDR1 and CDR2 (germline): MDHEN, SYDVKM. The CDR3 sequence is 12 residues long. The V end lost 7 bases, the J end lost 11 bases, and 15 bases lay between the germline ends. The CDR3 loop reads CASNRQAGAQHF. In DNA, the CDR3 is TGTGCCAGCAATCGGCAAGCCGGGGCCCAGCATTTT.

The rearrangement links TRBV28 to TRBJ2-2; the D gene could be TRBD1 or TRBD2 (5 bases each). This CDR3 has 15 amino acids. Per germline, CDR1 MDHEN and CDR2 SYDVKM. Trimming cost V 5 bases and J 3 bases, with 13 bases left between them. Here the CDR3 reads CASSPRGADTGELFF. In DNA form, the CDR3 reads TGTGCCAGCAGTCCCCGAGGGGCTGACACCGGGGAGCTGTTTTTT.

The chain combines TRBV5-5 with TRBJ1-6; 8 nucleotides align to TRBD1. This CDR3 is built from 17 residues. Trimming cost V 5 bases and J 8 bases; bases outside gene matches: 15. CDR1 is SGHKS, CDR2 YYEKEE, per germline (reference sequence). The CDR3 reads CASRPDRAQFVDSPLHF. The CDR3 DNA sequence: TGTGCCAGCAGACCGGACAGGGCCCAGTTCGTTGATTCACCCCTCCACTTT.

The rearrangement uses TRBV18 and TRBJ1-1; 10 bases are a match to TRBD1. Per germline, CDR1 KGHSH and CDR2 LQKENI. V dropped 7 bases and J dropped 5; count of bases not matched to a gene: 4. This CDR3 comprises 13 residues. The CDR3 protein is CASLKDRGTEAFF. Here the CDR3 DNA reads TGTGCCAGCTTAAAGGACAGGGGGACTGAAGCTTTCTTT.

This chain joins TRBV27 and TRBJ2-7, with D perhaps being TRBD1 or TRBD2 (5 bases each). This CDR3 is 14 amino acids long. Germline loops: CDR1 MNHEY, CDR2 SMNVEV (reference sequence). V lost 6 bases and J 0 bases, leaving 12 bases between the germline ends. CDR3 coding DNA: TGTGCCAGCAGACGGGACGGACGCTCCTACGAGCAGTACTTC. Translation gives CASRRDGRSYEQYF.

V usage is TRBV5-1 and J usage is TRBJ2-3, with D tentatively TRBD1 or TRBD2 (5 bases each). The CDR3 has 14 residues. Trimming stripped 6 bases from V and 2 bases from J, with 13 bases between. Germline V gene lookup returns CDR1 SGHRS and CDR2 YFSETQ. The CDR3 DNA sequence: TGCGCCAGCAACATAGTCGGGACCACAGATACGCAGTATTTT. It yields the protein CASNIVGTTDTQYF.

This clone came up once. V and J are TRBV12-3 or TRBV12-4 and TRBJ1-2, with D unresolved. Trimming left V 6 bases short and J 2 bases short, with 10 bases between. The CDR3 has 13 amino acids. Here the CDR3 DNA reads TGTGCCAGCAGCTTAACAGTGAACTATGGCTACACCTTC. Protein sequence: CASSLTVNYGYTF.

The chain carries TRBV12-3 or TRBV12-4 and TRBJ1-5; no clear D gene. Trimming took 5 bases from V and 4 from J, leaving 9 bases between them. The CDR3 sequence is 13 residues long. CDR3 nucleotide sequence: TGTGCCAGCAGTCCGGACGGTAATCAGCCCCAGCATTTT. Amino acid sequence: CASSPDGNQPQHF.

The chain links TRBV6-5 to TRBJ1-2, with D perhaps matching TRBD1 (6 bases). The ends were cut back, 6 bases at V and 5 bases at J, with 16 bases in the middle. In germline, CDR1 is MNHEY, CDR2 SVGAGI. The CDR3 spans 14 residues. The CDR3 DNA is TGTGCCAGCAGATCTTCCGGGACACCTTATGGCTACACCTTC. Protein sequence: CASRSSGTPYGYTF.